This T cell receptor (beta chain) was found in a study of blood T cell repertoires in COVID-19. Whole-study context: Sample material is recorded as cDNA or gDNA derived from T cells, B-cell-depleted T cells, or PBMCs.

Trimming removed 6 bases from V and 3 bases from J; junction bases left unmatched: 4. CDR1 is LNHDA, CDR2 SQIVND, per germline (reference sequence). This CDR3 has 15 amino acids. Per the original data handling: Nucleated cell counts were estimated from reference gene primer amplification. Sequencing used immunoSEQ multiplex PCR; TCRdb keeps in-frame clones, though not all of them. The DNA gave D and trimming, while V, J and clone size come from that table. The repertoire holds 40,000 to 50,000 clones, with 90% as singletons. The genes are TRBV19 and TRBJ2-2, with TRBD2 identical over 10 bases. The TCR sequence derives from a man in his 70s with acute or convalescent COVID-19. The sequenced sample consisted of peripheral blood. This CDR3 reads CASSRTSGYTGELFF. CDR3 bases: TGTGCCAGTAGCAGGACTAGCGGATACACCGGGGAGCTGTTTTTT.